The 19 T cell receptor beta chains reported below all come from one sample, sequenced in a study of blood T cell repertoires in COVID-19. Generated by immunoSEQ multiplex PCR, the TCRdb table keeps only in-frame clones and is missing some. The sample holds about 300,000 clones, approximately 88% seen once. Sequencing input: peripheral blood. Source of these receptors: a woman under 40 who had recovered from COVID-19.

This clone was observed a few times. V gene TRBV7-8 combines with J gene TRBJ2-1; D uncertain. V shed 4 bases and J shed 0 bases, with 10 bases lying between them. CDR1 and CDR2 (germline): SGHVS, FQNEAQ. The CDR3 length is 15 residues. The CDR3 DNA reads as TGTGCCAGCAGCTCCACAGCTCTCTCCTACAATGAGCAGTTCTTC. Its protein product is CASSSTALSYNEQFF. The variable domain in full, completed from reference TRBV7-8 and TRBJ2-1, reads GAGVSQSPRYKVAKRGQDVALRCDPISGHVSLFWYQQALGQGPEFLTYFQNEAQLDKSGLPSDRFFAERPEGSVSTLKIQRTQQEDSAVYLCASSSTALSYNEQFFGPGTRLTVL.

The chain is built from TRBV4-1 and TRBJ1-5; no clear D gene. V was shortened by 0 bases and J by 7 bases, with 7 bases between the two germline ends. The CDR3 loop spans 13 amino acids. CDR1 and CDR2 (germline): MGHRA, YSYEKL. As DNA, the CDR3 is TGCGCCAGCAGCCAAGACGGGTACCAGCCCCAGCATTTT. Protein sequence: CASSQDGYQPQHF.

The CDR3: CASSSQGGPQHF. CDR3 DNA: TGTGCCAGCAGTTCCCAGGGGGGGCCCCAGCATTTT. The chain recombines TRBV27 with TRBJ1-5; 7 positions agree with TRBD1. Germline V lookup: CDR1 MNHEY, CDR2 SMNVEV (reference sequence). With 4 bases clipped from V and 9 bases from J, the junction kept 3 bases outside the gene matches. The CDR3 has 12 residues.

The chain couples TRBV3-1 (or the pseudogene TRBV3-2) to TRBJ2-7; TRBD1 matches 7 bases. Germline CDR1 is LGHDT and CDR2 is YNNKEL (reference sequence). The CDR3 extends over 13 amino acids. J was trimmed by 3 bases and V by 4 bases; bases with no gene match: 3. The CDR3 region has the DNA TGTGCCAGCAGCCGGGGGACAGTCTACGAGCAGTACTTC. This codes for CASSRGTVYEQYF.

The chain employs TRBV5-1 and TRBJ1-5; 8 bases agree with TRBD1. Germline CDR1 SGHRS, CDR2 YFSETQ. The CDR3 consists of 16 residues. After removal of 4 bases from V and 0 bases from J, the junction contained 6 bases not matched to a gene. This CDR3 reads CASSRGTGDSNQPQHF. The CDR3 DNA reads as TGCGCCAGCAGCAGGGGGACAGGTGATAGCAATCAGCCCCAGCATTTT.

V gene TRBV7-2 combines with J gene TRBJ2-3; TRBD1 might be the D (6 bases). Trimming left V 4 bases short and J 3 bases short, with 11 bases between. From germline, CDR1 is SGHTA and CDR2 FQGNSA. The CDR3 has 14 residues. The CDR3 protein is CASSSFQGTDTQYF. CDR3 sequence (DNA): TGTGCCAGCAGCTCGTTCCAGGGGACAGATACGCAGTATTTT.

This clone was seen a few times. This CDR3 reads CATSRLQGARDQPQHF. CDR3 DNA sequence: TGTGCCACCAGCAGACTACAGGGGGCTAGAGATCAGCCCCAGCATTTT. This chain joins TRBV15 and TRBJ1-5; the match to TRBD1 covers 9 bases. Per germline, CDR1 LNHNV and CDR2 YYDKDF (reference sequence). CDR3 size: 16 residues. J gave up 5 bases and V 2 bases, and 7 bases lay outside the gene matches.

CDR3 loop: CASSLQGVSSPLHF. For the CDR3, the DNA is TGTGCCAGCAGTCTACAGGGGGTTAGCTCACCCCTCCACTTT. V usage is TRBV27 and J usage is TRBJ1-6; TRBD1 agrees at 8 bases. J lost 10 bases, V lost 5 bases, and 7 bases had no gene match. The germline gives CDR1 MNHEY, CDR2 SMNVEV (reference sequence). The CDR3 is 14 amino acids.

The chain has TRBV9 and TRBJ2-1; 10 nucleotides match TRBD2. The V gene's germline CDR1 is SGDLS and CDR2 YYNGEE. V shed 3 bases, J shed 6 bases, and the junction held 9 bases outside the gene matches. The CDR3 sequence is 16 residues long. The CDR3 nucleotides are TGTGCCAGCAGCGCCCTAGCGGGGGCCCCCGGCAATGAGCAGTTCTTC. Amino acid sequence: CASSALAGAPGNEQFF.

The chain uses TRBV7-2 and TRBJ1-3; D is ambiguous. Germline-derived CDR1 and CDR2 are SGHTA and FQGNSA. The V gene lost 0 bases and the J gene lost 9 bases, with 15 bases spanning the gap. The CDR3 is 15 residues long. In nucleotides, the CDR3 is TGTGCCAGCAGCTTAGCAGCATCCCAGACAACCACCATATATTTT. This translates into CASSLAASQTTTIYF.

This clone was seen once. This chain connects TRBV5-5 to TRBJ1-5; no definite D call. The ends were cut back, 0 bases at V and 0 bases at J, with 7 bases in the middle. CDR3 length: 15 amino acids. Germline V gives CDR1 SGHKS, CDR2 YYEKEE (reference sequence). The CDR3 here is CASSLDSYSNQPQHF. The CDR3 DNA follows: TGTGCCAGCAGCTTGGACAGCTATAGCAATCAGCCCCAGCATTTT.

The rearrangement joins TRBV30 to TRBJ2-7; the D gene is possibly TRBD1 (6 bases). Germline V CDR1 and CDR2: GTSNPN, SVGIG (reference sequence). The V gene lost 0 bases and the J gene lost 8 bases, with 20 bases spanning the gap. The CDR3 is made up of 15 amino acids. CDR3 DNA: TGTGCCTGGAGTGTGTTAGGGGGTGGAGCCCGAAAGCAGTACTTC. It yields the protein CAWSVLGGGARKQYF.

The V and J genes are TRBV6-4 and TRBJ2-1; D perhaps matches TRBD1 (6 bases). CDR3 length: 13 residues. CDR1 and CDR2 from the germline V gene are MRHNA and SNTAGT. The ends were cut back, 4 bases at V and 12 bases at J, with 16 bases in the middle. CDR3 region: CASSVLLGTLQFF. As DNA, the CDR3 is TGTGCCAGCAGTGTTCTGCTCGGGACACTGCAGTTCTTC.

V is TRBV6-6 and J is TRBJ2-1; D may be TRBD1 (6 bases). From germline, CDR1 is MNHNY and CDR2 SVGAGI (reference sequence). V was clipped by 5 bases and J by 7 bases, with 21 bases between them. This CDR3 has 16 residues. CDR3 loop: CASSQLGWGLGNEQFF. In DNA form, the CDR3 reads TGTGCCAGCAGTCAGCTCGGGTGGGGGCTTGGGAATGAGCAGTTCTTC.

The V call is TRBV5-8, the J call TRBJ2-3; a weak D match, TRBD1 (6 bases). With 3 bases removed from V and 4 bases from J, the gap between germline ends came to 18 bases. This CDR3 spans 16 amino acids. The germline gives CDR1 SGHTS, CDR2 YDEGEE. CDR3 in amino acids: CASSSGGGASPDTQYF. As DNA, the CDR3 is TGTGCCAGCAGCTCTGGTGGGGGCGCGAGTCCAGATACGCAGTATTTT.

This chain connects TRBV30 to TRBJ1-2; TRBD1 matches 8 bases. The germline V gene has CDR1 GTSNPN and CDR2 SVGIG (reference sequence). With 6 bases clipped from V and 11 bases from J, the junction kept 5 bases outside the gene matches. The length of the CDR3 is 10 residues. In DNA form, the CDR3 reads TGTGCCTGTGACAGGGGATTTTACACCTTC. Its translation: CACDRGFYTF.

The genes are TRBV3-1 (or the pseudogene TRBV3-2) and TRBJ2-1; 7 bases match TRBD1. This CDR3 is 13 amino acids long. CDR1 and CDR2 from the germline V gene are LGHDT and YNNKEL (reference sequence). With V trimmed by 7 bases and J by 8 bases, 8 bases remained unmatched. CDR3 protein: CASKDRAWDEQFF. DNA for the CDR3: TGTGCCAGCAAAGACAGGGCTTGGGATGAGCAGTTCTTC.

V and J are TRBV5-1 and TRBJ2-2, with D perhaps TRBD2 (6 bases). V gave up 4 bases and J gave up 2 bases, with 15 bases separating them. There are 16 residues in the CDR3. Germline CDR1 and CDR2: SGHRS and YFSETQ. CDR3 sequence (DNA): TGCGCCAGCAGCCCGGCCTGGGACTCTAACACCGGGGAGCTGTTTTTT. This encodes CASSPAWDSNTGELFF. Looking up the rest from reference TRBV5-1 and TRBJ2-2 gives the full variable domain: KAGVTQTPRYLIKTRGQQVTLSCSPISGHRSVSWYQQTPGQGLQFLFEYFSETQRNKGNFPGRFSGRQFSNSRSEMNVSTLELGDSALYLCASSPAWDSNTGELFFGEGSRLTVL.

The CDR3 loop reads CASSLSEAGGQYF. The CDR3 DNA is TGCGCCAGCAGCCTTTCAGAGGCCGGGGGGCAGTACTTC. The chain combines TRBV5-1 with TRBJ2-7, with D possibly matching TRBD2 (6 bases). Trimming pared 4 bases from V and 9 bases from J, leaving 17 bases between. CDR3 size: 13 residues. Germline V lookup: CDR1 SGHRS, CDR2 YFSETQ.